The text below deals with one T cell receptor (beta chain). The table lists this clone with a few counts. No cognate antigen has been identified for it. No quality values exist for individual bases; no much larger clone is one base distant. At the junction V is shortened by 6 bases and J by 1 base; bases outside the gene matches: 4. As encoded in the germline V gene, CDR1 is MNHEY while CDR2 is SVGAGI. Inclusive of the bounding cysteine and phenylalanine, the CDR3 is 14 residues long. Only the CDR3 portion is preserved as DNA: 42 bases, with reading frame beginning at the first base. The High Capacity cDNA Reverse Transcription Kit was used to reverse transcribe all of the isolated RNA, meaning that expressed TCRB transcripts were what got sequenced. Naive, central memory and regulatory T cell samples underwent deep immunoSEQ sequencing, averaging around 4 million total reads per sample. After sorted cells were lysed in RLT buffer, RNA was extracted with DNase-treated RNeasy Micro or Mini kits, with the choice depending on cell number. To prevent cross-contamination, every cell subset was processed on its own, while patient and healthy donor samples were processed together. TCRB sequences were amplified from cDNA with the immunoSEQ multiplex PCR, producing 87-bp fragments spanning the CDR3 region. Amplicons were sequenced on the Illumina HiSeq platform. As for how the authors treated the data: PCR bias was computationally corrected using synthetic template baselines, reads within Hamming distance 2 were collapsed, and singletons that could not be merged were discarded. Reads were aligned to IMGT to assign V, D and J genes, CDR3 length, and insertions or deletions at six rearrangement sites. Within each subset, clonotype counts were normalized to sorted cell number, after which true diversity and Gini coefficients were computed with the tcR R package. The overlap coefficient, calculated on TCRB nucleotide sequences, was used to quantify repertoire sharing. TCRdb's version of the immuneACCESS table is confined to in-frame rearrangements and falls short of the full clone set. An unresolved V gene accounts for under half of the shortfall where checked; the remainder is of unknown origin. V and J calls plus clone size are reproduced from that table; the DNA served to infer D and trimming. For this sample there are over 300,000 clones; 8% appear just once. Less than 0.45% of the sample is taken by the ten largest.

These data belong to a study of beta chain features in type 1 diabetes (dated by TCRdb to between 2017 and 2018). Context from the whole study: Mean age, gender distribution, total cell number and subset yield did not differ between patients and healthy donors. Whereas all 28 donors provided naive and central memory subsets, regulatory and stem cell-like memory subsets were isolated from just 8 patients and about 8 healthy donors. In the study, TCRB repertoires of sorted circulating CD4+ T cell subsets from recently diagnosed type 1 diabetes patients were compared with those of matched healthy donors. A total of 85 million to 140 million sorted cells were examined across all samples, and a strong correlation was observed between cell number per subset and RNA yield. Study-wide conclusions, independent of this receptor: Because small numbers of individuals were included in the HLA sub-analyses, any influence of HLA type on TCRB rearrangement was left unresolved. PCR may preferentially amplify shorter templates, but because patient and control samples were amplified and corrected together, any resulting skew would affect both groups equally. A moderate but significant shortening of TCRB CDR3 length was observed in type 1 diabetes patients in all four CD4+ subsets. Because cDNA was sequenced instead of genomic DNA, activated cells with high expression could be over-represented, although the groups did not differ in activation or CD3 levels. Fewer insertions and more nucleotide deletions at VDJ recombination sites were observed in patients with type 1 diabetes, implying thymic rearrangement abnormalities. The naive, central memory and regulatory TCRB repertoires appeared to resemble one another more closely among patients than among healthy donors.

Each donor gave one peripheral blood draw, averaging roughly 100 mL, which was collected into heparinised tubes. Naive, central memory, regulatory and stem cell-like memory CD4+ T cells were sorted on a BD FACSAria II using a panel including CD45RO, CCR7, CD25, CD127, CD95 and CD27. A purity above 95% was achieved for all sorted populations. Right away, PBMCs were isolated by Lymphoprep density gradient centrifugation and were stained directly, with no culture step. So that batch effects would be minimized, each experiment stained and sorted samples in pairs, pairing one healthy donor with one patient.

This TCR was sampled from a woman between 18 and 30 years old in good health. What was sequenced was central memory CD4+ T cells from blood. Recombination linked TRBV6-5 to TRBJ2-7; 9 of the junction bases match TRBD1. The DNA sequence reads TGTGCCAGCAGCTGGGACAGGGAGTCCTACGAGCAGTACTTC. This sequence encodes CASSWDRESYEQYF.